This T cell receptor beta chain was captured in a study of blood T cells in healthy people across ages. Across the whole study: Capturing about one barcoded beta molecule per two T cells was achieved by template switching.

Alongside a J-beta primer mix, a sample-barcoded 5' primer served in a second PCR lasting roughly 7 to 11 cycles. MiXCR was run by TCRdb on the 5' RACE reads, yielding one entry per CDR3 protein. The data show 870,000 or so distinct CDR3 sequences, with 29% seen just once and roughly 17% held by the top ten. CDR3 size: 16 residues. Per the germline V gene, CDR1 is SGDLS and CDR2 is YYNGEE. Trimming cost V 4 bases and J 7 bases; bases outside gene matches: 12. The V call is TRBV9, the J call TRBJ2-1, with 9 bases identical to TRBD2. This receptor was taken from a woman older than 75 in good health. Sequencing was done on a sample of blood. The CDR3: CASSSPSGTSKNEQFF. The CDR3 DNA follows: TGTGCCAGCAGCTCACCCTCCGGGACTAGCAAGAATGAGCAGTTCTTC.